This T cell receptor beta chain came from a study of blood T cell repertoires in COVID-19. Study overall: The samples span acute and convalescent COVID-19 from the United States, Italy and Spain. PBMCs, B-cell-depleted T cells, or T cells were the source of the cDNA or gDNA that made up the material.

V lost 0 bases and J lost 7; bases outside the gene matches: 10. CDR1 and CDR2 from the germline V gene are MGHRA and YSYEKL. CDR3 length: 17 amino acids. Profiling relied on immunoSEQ multiplex PCR, and the TCRdb table lists in-frame clones only, not all of them. The sample yields over 150,000 clones, approximately 90% seen once. The sequencing sample was made of peripheral blood. The V call is TRBV4-1, the J call TRBJ1-4; 8 nucleotides agree with TRBD1. The sequence was obtained from an older woman with COVID-19, enrolled during active disease. The CDR3 DNA follows: TGCGCCAGCAGCCAAGATACGGGGGCAGGGGGCAGTGAAAAACTGTTTTTT. Translating gives CASSQDTGAGGSEKLFF.